The T cell receptor beta chain under discussion was sequenced for a study of cytomegalovirus exposure and HLA in healthy donors. The study's findings and limits: Analyzed later, most CMV-associated TCR beta chains appeared HLA-restricted.

Regarding this clone: Its antigen is unknown.

PCR primers comprised 60 Vbeta and 13 Jbeta primers. Per the original methods: Unique TCR beta chains numbered about 79 million in a later analysis, with around 12 million shared. Method: immunoSEQ multiplex PCR; TCRdb's copy keeps in-frame clones and lacks some. V and J calls and clone size are given by that table; D and trimming were obtained from the DNA. Of 120,000 or so clones in the sample, over 60% were seen once. Germline lookup yields CDR1 SNHLY and CDR2 FYNNEI. Trimming shortened V by 7 bases and J by 5 bases, and 17 bases separated the two germline ends. This CDR3 region has 15 residues. The rearrangement joins TRBV2 to TRBJ2-2, with a weak D call TRBD2 (6 bases). The sequence was collected from a woman aged 40 to 50 in good health and CMV-seropositive. Specimen: PBMCs. CDR3 amino acids: CASNSAGGMTGELFF. The DNA for the CDR3 is TGTGCCAGCAATTCGGCAGGAGGGATGACCGGGGAGCTGTTTTTT. The complete variable domain, with remaining parts taken from reference TRBV2 and TRBJ2-2, reads EPEVTQTPSHQVTQMGQEVILRCVPISNHLYFYWYRQILGQKVEFLVSFYNNEISEKSEIFDDQFSVERPDGSNFTLKIRSTKLEDSAMYFCASNSAGGMTGELFFGEGSRLTVL.